This T cell receptor beta chain comes out of a study of chemoradiotherapy in HPV16-positive cancers. Whole-study context: Candidate HPV-specific clones and shared TCR motifs came from two HPV16-positive patients. Overall study results and limits: During treatment, candidate HPV-specific clones and E7-related motifs expanded in tumor. Only two HPV16-positive patients supplied the functional HPV-specificity definition.

Comments on this clone: What it binds is unknown.

This table comes from immunoSEQ multiplex PCR, and its TCRdb copy is limited to in-frame clones, with some not included. This sample has several thousand clones; roughly 78% occur once, and the top ten carry 9% to 10%. The V gene lost 3 bases and the J gene lost 1 base, with 9 bases spanning the gap. Germline V CDR1 and CDR2: SEHNR, FQNEAQ (reference sequence). The CDR3 spans 14 residues. The receptor was isolated from a human donor with HPV-associated anogenital cancer. The chain carries TRBV7-9 and TRBJ1-1; tentatively, D is TRBD1 (6 bases). Sample acquisition took place from a patient who underwent chemoradiotherapy. CDR3 protein: CASSFGGGNTEAFF. CDR3 nucleotides: TGTGCCAGCAGCTTTGGGGGCGGGAACACTGAAGCTTTCTTT.